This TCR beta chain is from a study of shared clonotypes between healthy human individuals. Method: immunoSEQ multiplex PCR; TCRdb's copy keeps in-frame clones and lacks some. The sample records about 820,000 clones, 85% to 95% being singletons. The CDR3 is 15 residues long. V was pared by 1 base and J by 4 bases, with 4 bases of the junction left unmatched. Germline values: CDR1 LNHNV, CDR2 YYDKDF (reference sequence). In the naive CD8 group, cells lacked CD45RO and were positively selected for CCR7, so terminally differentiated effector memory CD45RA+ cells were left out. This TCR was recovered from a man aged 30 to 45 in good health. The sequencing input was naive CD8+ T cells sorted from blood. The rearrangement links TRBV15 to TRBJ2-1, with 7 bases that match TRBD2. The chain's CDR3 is CATSRAGGSYNEQFF. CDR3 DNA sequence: TGTGCCACCAGCAGAGCGGGAGGTTCGTACAATGAGCAGTTCTTC. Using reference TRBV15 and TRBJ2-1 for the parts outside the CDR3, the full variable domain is DAMVIQNPRYQVTQFGKPVTLSCSQTLNHNVMYWYQQKSSQAPKLLFHYYDKDFNNEADTPDNFQSRRPNTSFCFLDIRSPGLGDTAMYLCATSRAGGSYNEQFFGPGTRLTVL.